This passage covers 20 T cell receptor beta chains from one sample sequenced in a study of cytomegalovirus exposure and HLA in healthy donors. TCRdb keeps only in-frame clones here, not all; method: immunoSEQ multiplex PCR. Among tens of thousands of clones listed, approximately 91% were seen once. Sequences were obtained from PBMCs. The receptors shown here come from a man between 25 and 39 years old in good health and CMV-seronegative.

The chain carries TRBV5-5 and TRBJ2-3; 10 bases map to TRBD2. CDR1 is SGHKS and CDR2 is YYEKEE in the germline V gene (reference sequence). The J segment lost 4 bases and the V segment lost 0 bases, leaving 8 bases of the junction unmatched. The CDR3 is 17 amino acids. CDR3: CASSLAGVAGGPDTQYF. Written as DNA, the CDR3 is TGTGCCAGCAGCTTGGCTGGGGTAGCGGGGGGACCAGATACGCAGTATTTT.

The chain couples TRBV28 to TRBJ2-2, with D possibly TRBD1 on 6 matching bases. CDR3 length: 17 amino acids. Germline V lookup: CDR1 MDHEN, CDR2 SYDVKM. Between the trimmed V and J ends, which lost 6 bases and 1 base, there was a span of 18 bases. In nucleotides, the CDR3 is TGTGCCAGCAGCAGTACCGGACAGACTTTGAACACCGGGGAGCTGTTTTTT. It translates to CASSSTGQTLNTGELFF. Variable domain in full (rest from reference TRBV28 and TRBJ2-2): DVKVTQSSRYLVKRTGEKVFLECVQDMDHENMFWYRQDPGLGLRLIYFSYDVKMKEKGDIPEGYSVSREKKERFSLILESASTNQTSMYLCASSSTGQTLNTGELFFGEGSRLTVL.

This chain links TRBV5-1 with TRBJ1-1; D is undetermined. Germline values: CDR1 SGHRS, CDR2 YFSETQ. Trimming cost V 0 bases and J 3 bases, with 6 bases left between them. The CDR3 loop spans 13 amino acids. CDR3 sequence: CASSLDGDTEAFF. In DNA, the CDR3 is TGCGCCAGCAGCTTGGACGGGGACACTGAAGCTTTCTTT. Variable domain in full (rest from reference TRBV5-1 and TRBJ1-1): KAGVTQTPRYLIKTRGQQVTLSCSPISGHRSVSWYQQTPGQGLQFLFEYFSETQRNKGNFPGRFSGRQFSNSRSEMNVSTLELGDSALYLCASSLDGDTEAFFGQGTRLTVV.

The rearrangement joins TRBV6-7 to TRBJ2-7; tentatively, D is TRBD2 (5 bases). TRBV6-7 is an ORF, and what it does is uncertain. CDR3 size: 18 residues. Trimming removed 2 bases at V and 5 bases at J, with 25 bases between. CDR3 protein: CASSYPGVPTRAHHEQYF. CDR3 sequence (DNA): TGTGCCAGCAGTTACCCCGGGGTTCCCACGCGAGCGCATCACGAGCAGTACTTC.

This clone was seen a single time. V usage is TRBV4-2 and J usage is TRBJ2-2; 7 bases line up with TRBD1. Germline CDR1 reads LGHNA; CDR2 reads YNFKEQ. J lost 5 bases, V lost 3 bases, and 9 bases had no gene match. This CDR3 is 16 amino acids long. This CDR3 is CASSHAGGRGTGELFF. The CDR3 bases are TGTGCCAGCAGCCATGCAGGGGGAAGGGGAACCGGGGAGCTGTTTTTT.

The rearrangement uses TRBV5-8 and TRBJ1-4, with D perhaps TRBD1 (6 bases). Per germline, CDR1 SGHTS and CDR2 YDEGEE. The CDR3 consists of 15 residues. V lost 4 bases to trimming and J lost 3 bases, with 13 bases between them. The CDR3 sequence is CASSKTGNSNEKLFF. DNA of the CDR3: TGTGCCAGCAGCAAAACAGGGAATTCTAATGAAAAACTGTTTTTT.

The chain recombines TRBV29-1 with TRBJ1-3, with TRBD1 identical over 8 bases. CDR1 SQVTM and CDR2 ANQGSEA come from the germline V gene. The J segment lost 2 bases and the V segment lost 4 bases, leaving 4 bases of the junction unmatched. This CDR3 is 14 amino acids long. CDR3 loop: CSVGLDRAGNTIYF. As DNA, the CDR3 is TGCAGCGTTGGACTGGACAGGGCTGGAAACACCATATATTTT.

The CDR3 loop is CASSPWDSRNTIYF. CDR3 DNA: TGTGCCAGCAGTCCGTGGGACAGCCGAAACACCATATATTTT. This chain joins TRBV27 and TRBJ1-3, with 7 bases that match TRBD1. V lost 5 bases, J lost 5 bases, and 6 bases stayed unmatched. CDR3 length equals 14 residues. Germline V lookup: CDR1 MNHEY, CDR2 SMNVEV (reference sequence).

This clone was counted a single time. J is TRBJ2-5 and V is TRBV5-1; 7 bases agree with TRBD2. The J segment lost 0 bases and the V segment lost 5 bases, leaving 4 bases of the junction unmatched. The CDR3 is 14 residues long. Germline assignment: CDR1 SGHRS and CDR2 YFSETQ. The CDR3 is CASSISGYQETQYF. Written as DNA, the CDR3 is TGCGCCAGCAGTATTAGCGGGTACCAAGAGACCCAGTACTTC.

This chain connects TRBV30 to TRBJ2-3; 11 bases are shared with TRBD2. The V gene's germline CDR1 is GTSNPN and CDR2 SVGIG (reference sequence). The length of the CDR3 is 16 residues. V lost 0 bases to trimming and J lost 5 bases; unmatched junction nucleotides: 7. This CDR3 is CAWSVLSGRAQDTQYF. The CDR3, as DNA: TGTGCCTGGAGTGTACTTAGCGGGAGGGCCCAAGATACGCAGTATTTT.

The chain couples TRBV6-5 to TRBJ1-5; D might be TRBD1 (6 bases). Germline assignment: CDR1 MNHEY and CDR2 SVGAGI. This CDR3 comprises 14 residues. With 6 bases removed from V and 9 bases from J, the gap between germline ends came to 18 bases. In DNA, the CDR3 is TGTGCCAGCAGCCGGGACACCCCCGGAGGGCCCCAGCATTTT. Protein: CASSRDTPGGPQHF.

This chain uses TRBV4-1 with TRBJ2-7; possibly TRBD1 for D (5 bases). The V gene lost 3 bases and the J gene lost 2 bases, with 11 bases spanning the gap. The CDR3 consists of 14 residues. Germline loops: CDR1 MGHRA, CDR2 YSYEKL. Here the CDR3 reads CASSHGQGTYEQYF. As DNA, the CDR3 is TGCGCCAGCAGCCATGGGCAGGGTACCTACGAGCAGTACTTC.

The chain employs TRBV6-5 and TRBJ1-4; D is unresolved. The germline V gene has CDR1 MNHEY and CDR2 SVGAGI. CDR3 length: 15 residues. V was cut by 0 bases and J by 5 bases, with 10 bases left in between. The CDR3 region is CASSYSMEGNEKLFF. In DNA form, the CDR3 reads TGTGCCAGCAGTTACTCGATGGAGGGAAATGAAAAACTGTTTTTT.

V and J are TRBV7-9 and TRBJ2-5, with D maybe TRBD2 (5 bases). The V end was cut by 4 bases, the J end by 5 bases, with 5 bases between. This CDR3 has 11 residues. CDR1 is SEHNR, CDR2 FQNEAQ, per germline (reference sequence). The DNA of the CDR3 is TGTGCCAGCAGCTCGGGGGAGACCCAGTACTTC. Residues: CASSSGETQYF.

The chain carries TRBV7-9 and TRBJ1-6; 7 nucleotides align to TRBD1. The CDR3 is 13 amino acids. Germline V CDR1 and CDR2: SEHNR, FQNEAQ (reference sequence). Unmatched junction bases numbered 3, after V lost 5 bases and J lost 8 bases. This chain's CDR3 is CASSPRGDSPLHF. CDR3 coding DNA: TGTGCCAGCAGCCCCAGGGGGGATTCACCCCTCCACTTT.

The genes are TRBV10-3 and TRBJ2-3, with TRBD2 matching 8 bases. Germline V gene data show CDR1 as ENHRY and CDR2 as SYGVKD. This CDR3 contains 16 residues. J was trimmed by 2 bases and V by 0 bases; bases with no gene match: 4. CDR3 DNA sequence: TGTGCCATCAGTGAGTCGGACGGGGGGGACACAGATACGCAGTATTTT. As protein: CAISESDGGDTDTQYF.

This clone was picked up many times. J is TRBJ1-1 and V is TRBV7-6; 12 bases agree with TRBD1. The V segment lost 2 bases and the J segment 4 bases; nucleotides outside the gene matches: 5. The germline CDR1 and CDR2 sequences are SGHVS and FNYEAQ. CDR3 length: 16 amino acids. This CDR3 reads CASSLRGQGAVTEAFF. The CDR3 coding sequence is TGTGCCAGCAGCTTACGGGGACAGGGGGCGGTCACTGAAGCTTTCTTT. The full variable domain, in which reference TRBV7-6 and TRBJ1-1 provide the parts outside the CDR3, is GAGVSQSPRYKVTKRGQDVALRCDPISGHVSLYWYRQALGQGPEFLTYFNYEAQQDKSGLPNDRFSAERPEGSISTLTIQRTEQRDSAMYRCASSLRGQGAVTEAFFGQGTRLTVV.

The J gene is TRBJ1-5, the V gene TRBV19; D is perhaps TRBD1 (5 bases). Germline V lookup: CDR1 LNHDA, CDR2 SQIVND (reference sequence). Trimming removed 6 bases at V and 1 base at J, with 16 bases between. The CDR3 sequence is 16 residues long. The CDR3 here is CASSLLQGRSNQPQHF. CDR3 sequence (DNA): TGTGCCAGTAGCCTCCTGCAGGGTAGGAGCAATCAGCCCCAGCATTTT.

The chain combines TRBV5-1 with TRBJ2-7, with D possibly being TRBD2 (6 bases). The CDR3 runs 14 residues. Germline V gene data show CDR1 as SGHRS and CDR2 as YFSETQ. The V end was cut by 6 bases, the J end by 4 bases, with 17 bases between. The CDR3 DNA follows: TGCGCCAGCACCAATTCCGGGGGAAATTACGAGCAGTACTTC. This sequence encodes CASTNSGGNYEQYF.

This CDR3 is CASRSTKKYNEQFF. The CDR3 DNA reads as TGTGCCAGCAGGTCTACTAAAAAATACAATGAGCAGTTCTTC. The V gene is TRBV27, the J gene TRBJ2-1; no firm D call. Per the germline V gene, CDR1 is MNHEY and CDR2 is SMNVEV (reference sequence). The germline V and J ends were trimmed by 6 bases and 4 bases, with 13 bases remaining between them. This CDR3 has 14 amino acids.